These 16 T cell receptor beta chains came from one sample sequenced in a study of regulatory T cells in long-lasting Graves disease. Noted time point: newly diagnosed GD, antithyroid drugs for less than 3 months. After RNA was extracted from PBMCs, the TCR library was made from it. The authors built TCR beta libraries using iRepertoire HTBI primers and Arm-PCR of CDR3 regions. From the multiplex PCR reads, TCRdb called clonotypes with MiXCR, one entry per CDR3 protein. The data contain 350,000 to 550,000 distinct CDR3 sequences, under 15% of them singletons. These same records also appear under a second study, on T cells in Graves' hyperthyroidism and ophthalmopathy.

The sequenced sample was peripheral blood mononuclear cells (PBMCs), obtained at new diagnosis, from a patient treated with antithyroid drugs. The receptors here all came from a woman in her twenties or thirties with Graves disease.

This clonotype has at least ten counts. The V call is TRBV5-1, the J call TRBJ2-2; the D gene could be TRBD1 or TRBD2 (6 bases each). V shed 0 bases and J shed 4 bases, with 13 bases lying between them. The CDR3 is 16 residues long. Germline CDR1 is SGHRS and CDR2 is YFSETQ. In DNA form, the CDR3 reads TGCGCCAGCAGCTTGGATCGGGGGCGCACCACCGGGGAGCTGTTTTTT. Translation: CASSLDRGRTTGELFF.

The V and J genes are TRBV27 and TRBJ1-2; no firm D call. This CDR3 contains 14 residues. Trimming pared 3 bases from V and 8 bases from J, leaving 16 bases between. Germline CDR1 MNHEY, CDR2 SMNVEV (reference sequence). In nucleotides, the CDR3 is TGTGCCAGCAGTTTTAGTCAGTATTCAGGAGGCTACACCTTC. This codes for CASSFSQYSGGYTF.

There are many counts of this clonotype. This chain uses TRBV6-1 with TRBJ2-5; D ambiguous. The V gene lost 7 bases and the J gene lost 2 bases, with 5 bases spanning the gap. The V gene's germline CDR1 is MNHNS and CDR2 SASEGT. This CDR3 region has 11 residues. CDR3 nucleotides: TGTGCCAGCATCCAACAAGAGACCCAGTACTTC. Encoded protein: CASIQQETQYF.

The chain has TRBV3-1 and TRBJ1-3; maybe TRBD1 (5 bases). Per germline, CDR1 LGHDT and CDR2 YNNKEL (reference sequence). V lost 1 base and J lost 0, with 7 bases in between. This CDR3 region has 15 residues. CDR3 region: CASSQVDSSGNTIYF. In nucleotides, the CDR3 is TGTGCCAGCAGCCAAGTTGACAGCTCTGGAAACACCATATATTTT.

This clonotype was picked up a small number of times. J is TRBJ1-1 and V is TRBV29-1; 7 bases match TRBD1. The CDR3 extends over 13 amino acids. Germline V gene lookup returns CDR1 SQVTM and CDR2 ANQGSEA. V dropped 3 bases and J dropped 4; count of bases not matched to a gene: 5. The DNA of the CDR3 is TGCAGCGTTGAGTACAGGGGTGGCACTGAAGCTTTCTTT. Translating it yields CSVEYRGGTEAFF.

Points on this clonotype: A much larger clone lies one base from this, so it may be a read error. This chain uses TRBV5-1 with TRBJ2-5; D is ambiguous. This CDR3 comprises 14 residues. Germline values: CDR1 SGHRS, CDR2 YFSETQ. This CDR3 is CASSLGVAQETQCF. DNA of the CDR3: TGCGCCAGCAGCTTGGGCGTAGCCCAAGAGACCCAGTGCTTC.

Ten or more counts support this clonotype. The chain couples TRBV12-3 or TRBV12-4 to TRBJ2-7; the D gene is possibly TRBD2 (5 bases). The CDR3 spans 12 residues. Deletions cut 10 bases from V and 0 bases from J, with 10 bases between. CDR3 nucleotide sequence: TGTGCCACCTCGGGGAGCTCCTACGAGCAGTACTTC. As protein: CATSGSSYEQYF.

This clonotype has at least ten counts. The genes are TRBV6-1 and TRBJ2-7; TRBD2 might be the D (5 bases). Trimming removed 7 bases at V and 8 bases at J, with 27 bases between. Germline V gives CDR1 MNHNS, CDR2 SASEGT. This CDR3 is built from 16 residues. In nucleotides, the CDR3 is TGTGCCAGCACCACTCTCCCCTTGGCGGCAGCCGGGAAGCAGTACTTC. It yields the protein CASTTLPLAAAGKQYF.

This clonotype has at least ten counts. This CDR3 reads CASSLRETAPEAFF. CDR3 nucleotide sequence: TGTGCCAGCAGCTTAAGGGAGACAGCGCCTGAAGCTTTCTTT. The rearrangement links TRBV11-1 to TRBJ1-1, with D possibly matching TRBD1 (5 bases). Per the germline V gene, CDR1 is SGHAT and CDR2 is FQDESV (reference sequence). Trimming took 2 bases from V and 6 from J, leaving 13 bases between them. The CDR3 runs to 14 residues.

The DNA for the CDR3 is TGCAGTGCTAGATTATGGGTGGGGCCGGGCAATGAGCAGTTCTTC. Its protein is CSARLWVGPGNEQFF. V is TRBV20-1 and J is TRBJ2-1, with D tentatively TRBD1 (5 bases). This CDR3 is built from 15 residues. Germline V gene data show CDR1 as DFQATT and CDR2 as SNEGSKA (reference sequence). With 2 bases removed from V and 6 bases from J, the gap between germline ends came to 17 bases.

This clonotype has ten or more counts. The chain combines TRBV30 with TRBJ2-7, with D unresolved. The V end was cut by 4 bases, the J end by 2 bases, with 15 bases between. CDR1 GTSNPN and CDR2 SVGIG come from the germline V gene (reference sequence). This CDR3 spans 14 amino acids. The CDR3 sequence: CAWTRRVIAYEQYF. CDR3 nucleotides: TGTGCCTGGACGCGTCGCGTCATCGCCTACGAGCAGTACTTC.

This clonotype was seen repeatedly, ten times or more. The rearrangement joins TRBV9 to TRBJ2-7; D may be TRBD1 (5 bases). The length of the CDR3 is 15 residues. The V and J ends lost 4 bases and 3 bases respectively, with 17 bases between them. Germline V gives CDR1 SGDLS, CDR2 YYNGEE. CDR3 amino acids: CASSYLPQGSYEQYF. CDR3 nucleotide sequence: TGTGCCAGCAGCTACCTTCCGCAGGGTAGCTACGAGCAGTACTTC.

This clonotype was recorded many times. J is TRBJ1-1 and V is TRBV15; 9 nucleotides match TRBD1. Germline CDR1 is LNHNV and CDR2 is YYDKDF (reference sequence). There are 16 residues in the CDR3. The V segment lost 5 bases and the J segment 3 bases; nucleotides outside the gene matches: 10. In DNA form, the CDR3 reads TGTGCCACCAGCGCCCCTTTACAGGGGGCGCACACTGAAGCTTTCTTT. Protein sequence: CATSAPLQGAHTEAFF.

This clonotype has a count of ten or more. J is TRBJ2-1 and V is TRBV5-1, with TRBD2 identical over 14 bases. With 0 bases clipped from V and 0 bases from J, the junction kept 5 bases outside the gene matches. The CDR3 has 19 residues. CDR1 and CDR2 (germline): SGHRS, YFSETQ. The CDR3 sequence is CASSLGLAGGPSSYNEQFF. CDR3 in DNA: TGCGCCAGCAGCTTGGGACTAGCGGGAGGGCCGAGCTCCTACAATGAGCAGTTCTTC.

The sample holds a few counts of this clonotype. V and J are TRBV29-1 and TRBJ2-7, with D possibly matching TRBD2 (5 bases). V lost 7 bases and J lost 4, with 23 bases in between. The CDR3 extends over 15 amino acids. CDR1 is SQVTM and CDR2 is ANQGSEA in the germline V gene. CDR3 amino acids: CSATLLTKGVYEQYF. CDR3 bases: TGCAGCGCAACCCTACTCACAAAGGGAGTATACGAGCAGTACTTC.

V usage is TRBV12-3 or TRBV12-4 and J usage is TRBJ2-3; 13 bases line up with TRBD2. This CDR3 contains 17 residues. The junction had 8 bases not matched to a gene; V was cut back by 7 bases and J by 1 base. The CDR3 protein is CASIPTSGRTRTDTQYF. The CDR3 DNA reads TGTGCCAGCATCCCGACTAGCGGGAGGACCCGCACAGATACGCAGTATTTT.